This entry lists 21 T cell receptor beta chains sequenced from one sample in a study of low-dose radiotherapy and immunotherapy resistance in tumors. The time point is: after trial treatment. As to treatment: LDRT plus nivolumab, ipilimumab, low-dose cyclophosphamide and aspirin (RACIN trial). Primers used for first-strand cDNA, a TRAV- and TRBV-specific set, covered both alpha and beta chains. The authors amplified TCRs for about 20 PCR cycles with a constant-region primer and a V-primer adapter. TCRdb re-analysed the reads in MiXCR, keeping a single row per CDR3 protein. Of nearly 60,000 distinct CDR3 sequences in the sample, about a quarter were seen once. Specimen: PBMCs, collected after low-dose radiotherapy plus immunotherapy. These receptors were obtained from a male donor with prostate cancer.

This clonotype was observed at least ten times. Written as DNA, the CDR3 is TGTGCCAGCAGCTTAGCGCTAGGGGCGGCTAATTCACCCCTCCACTTT. Translated: CASSLALGAANSPLHF. The chain carries TRBV7-2 and TRBJ1-6; a possible D gene is TRBD1 (5 bases). V was shortened by 0 bases and J by 6 bases, with 12 bases between the two germline ends. Germline values: CDR1 SGHTA, CDR2 FQGNSA. This CDR3 region has 16 residues.

As for this clonotype: It is likely a read error: a sequence one base away is far more abundant. The V gene is TRBV6-8, the J gene TRBJ2-5; D is unresolved. The DNA end is more similar to TRBJ2-7, so the J call may be wrong. Germline lookup yields CDR1 MNHGY and CDR2 SAAAGT. This CDR3 region has 14 residues. This CDR3 reads CASSPTWTPYEQYF. CDR3 sequence (DNA): TGTGCCAGCAGTCCGACATGGACCCCCTACGAGCAGTACTTC.

This clonotype has a count of ten or more. The V call is TRBV6-2 or TRBV6-3, the J call TRBJ2-5; D remains unclear. The CDR3 spans 13 residues. Germline V gene data show CDR1 as MNHEY and CDR2 as SVGEGT. Trimming took 7 bases from V and 2 from J, leaving 11 bases between them. Written as DNA, the CDR3 is TGTGCCAGCAAACCCGCTAGTCAAGAGACCCAGTACTTC. It codes for CASKPASQETQYF.

The table lists this clonotype with many counts. The genes are TRBV20-1 and TRBJ1-3, with D possibly matching TRBD1 (6 bases). The V gene's germline CDR1 is DFQATT and CDR2 SNEGSKA (reference sequence). Trimming left V 2 bases short and J 0 bases short, with 14 bases between. This CDR3 comprises 16 residues. CDR3 loop: CSARPTGISSGNTIYF. CDR3 sequence (DNA): TGCAGTGCTAGACCGACAGGCATCAGCTCTGGAAACACCATATATTTT.

The sample holds many counts of this clonotype. The rearrangement links TRBV7-2 to TRBJ1-5; 11 nucleotides match TRBD1. J lost 6 bases, V lost 0 bases, and 4 bases had no gene match. The CDR3 contains 16 residues. Germline CDR1 and CDR2: SGHTA and FQGNSA. CDR3 bases: TGTGCCAGCAGCTTAGCCGCCGGGACAGGGGGTCAGCCCCAGCATTTT. Protein sequence: CASSLAAGTGGQPQHF.

This clonotype has ten or more counts. The rearrangement joins TRBV29-1 to TRBJ1-1; D not resolved. V lost 6 bases and J 4 bases, leaving 18 bases between the germline ends. Germline V gene data show CDR1 as SQVTM and CDR2 as ANQGSEA. The CDR3 contains 14 residues. DNA of the CDR3: TGCAGCGTCTCTCAACGGGAACTATCCACTGAAGCTTTCTTT. It translates to CSVSQRELSTEAFF.

This clonotype has ten or more counts. The rearrangement uses TRBV6-8 and TRBJ1-2; D remains ambiguous. This CDR3 comprises 13 residues. The germline CDR1 and CDR2 sequences are MNHGY and SAAAGT. The V end was cut by 0 bases, the J end by 8 bases, with 10 bases between. The CDR3 bases are TGTGCCAGCAGTTACTCGAATCTTGGGGGCTACACCTTC. Amino acid sequence: CASSYSNLGGYTF.

The chain carries TRBV19 and TRBJ2-7; 7 bases map to TRBD1. CDR3 length equals 14 residues. Germline V lookup: CDR1 LNHDA, CDR2 SQIVND (reference sequence). Trimming cost V 3 bases and J 4 bases; bases outside gene matches: 6. The CDR3 sequence: CASSMSTGVYEQYF. CDR3 nucleotides: TGTGCCAGTAGTATGTCTACAGGGGTATACGAGCAGTACTTC.

This clonotype was counted between two and nine times. This likely traces to a read error, being one base from a far larger clone. The V call is TRBV18, the J call TRBJ2-4; tentative D call: TRBD2 (5 bases). Germline-derived CDR1 and CDR2 are KGHSH and LQKENI. The CDR3 contains 16 residues. The V end was cut by 2 bases, the J end by 13 bases, with 24 bases between. The CDR3 region is CASSPFLGRSGRVQYF. DNA of the CDR3: TGTGCCAGCTCACCATTTCTGGGCAGGAGCGGTAGGGTGCAGTACTTC.

This chain links TRBV12-3 or TRBV12-4 with TRBJ2-3; tentatively, D is TRBD2 (6 bases). Trimming pared 1 base from V and 1 base from J, leaving 9 bases between. This CDR3 comprises 15 residues. CDR3 amino acids: CASSLDSSGTDTQYF. The CDR3 nucleotides are TGTGCCAGCAGTTTAGATTCTAGCGGCACAGATACGCAGTATTTT.

This clonotype was seen many times. The rearrangement uses TRBV20-1 and TRBJ2-1, with D perhaps matching TRBD2 (6 bases). Trimming removed 0 bases at V and 0 bases at J, with 15 bases between. Per the germline V gene, CDR1 is DFQATT and CDR2 is SNEGSKA (reference sequence). CDR3 length: 17 residues. The CDR3 region has the DNA TGCAGTGCTAGAGATCTCGGGAGTGGGGGCTCCTACAATGAGCAGTTCTTC. It is translated as CSARDLGSGGSYNEQFF.

This clonotype was detected ten times or more. The V gene is TRBV12-3 or TRBV12-4, the J gene TRBJ2-2, with no clear D. The CDR3 runs to 16 residues. The V gene lost 3 bases and the J gene lost 1 base, with 12 bases spanning the gap. CDR3: CASSFVAPGNTGELFF. The CDR3 coding sequence is TGTGCCAGCAGTTTTGTAGCCCCCGGGAACACCGGGGAGCTGTTTTTT.

This clonotype showed up many times. The J gene is TRBJ1-1, the V gene TRBV7-9; D gene uncertain. The CDR3 extends over 15 amino acids. With 5 bases removed from V and 3 bases from J, the gap between germline ends came to 16 bases. CDR1 SEHNR and CDR2 FQNEAQ come from the germline V gene (reference sequence). CDR3 loop: CASSQNSDWHTEAFF. The CDR3 nucleotides read TGTGCCAGCAGCCAAAACAGCGATTGGCACACTGAAGCTTTCTTT.

A few counts support this clonotype. This rearrangement joins TRBV5-1 to TRBJ2-2; TRBD1 aligns across 9 bases. Germline CDR1 and CDR2: SGHRS and YFSETQ. The CDR3 consists of 15 residues. Unmatched junction bases numbered 2, after V lost 1 base and J lost 4 bases. This CDR3 is CASSLTTGGTGELFF. The CDR3, as DNA: TGCGCCAGCAGCTTGACGACAGGGGGCACCGGGGAGCTGTTTTTT.

This clonotype occurred many times. The chain joins TRBV19 to TRBJ1-1, with TRBD1 matching 9 bases. The CDR3 runs to 17 residues. Germline V gene lookup returns CDR1 LNHDA and CDR2 SQIVND (reference sequence). V trimming: 4 bases; J trimming: 6 bases; junction bases outside the gene matches: 15. Here the CDR3 DNA reads TGTGCCAGTAGTACCCGTGGGACAGGGTGGGGAACTGCTGAAGCTTTCTTT. The encoded protein is CASSTRGTGWGTAEAFF.

At least ten counts were recorded for this clonotype. The rearrangement uses TRBV7-9 and TRBJ2-7, with 10 bases aligning to TRBD1. Trimming removed 5 bases from V and 2 bases from J; junction bases left unmatched: 6. This CDR3 spans 15 amino acids. Germline V gene sequence: CDR1 SEHNR, CDR2 FQNEAQ (reference sequence). The chain's CDR3 is CASSPPGQGTYEQYF. The CDR3 bases are TGTGCCAGCAGCCCTCCGGGACAGGGGACCTACGAGCAGTACTTC.

The sample holds many counts of this clonotype. This chain links TRBV7-9 with TRBJ2-2; D possibly corresponds to TRBD1 (6 bases). V shed 3 bases and J shed 2 bases, with 28 bases lying between them. The CDR3 is 21 residues long. The germline V gene encodes CDR1 SEHNR and CDR2 FQNEAQ (reference sequence). The DNA of the CDR3 is TGTGCCAGCAGCTTTCCGAAGACCCCGGACAGAAATATGCGAAACACCGGGGAGCTGTTTTTT. This sequence encodes CASSFPKTPDRNMRNTGELFF.

Of note for this clonotype: One base separates it from a far larger clone, so it is likely a read error. The chain recombines TRBV7-3 with TRBJ2-7, with TRBD2 matching 7 bases. J was trimmed by 7 bases and V by 3 bases; bases with no gene match: 9. This CDR3 region has 14 residues. The germline V gene encodes CDR1 SGHTA and CDR2 FQGTGA. CDR3 DNA sequence: TGTGCCAGCAGCTTCGGGGGGATCGACGCTGAGCAGTACTTC. Protein sequence: CASSFGGIDAEQYF.

This clonotype was counted ten times or more. The chain joins TRBV7-8 to TRBJ2-2; 9 bases line up with TRBD2. The CDR3 has 16 residues. V gave up 5 bases and J gave up 4 bases; unmatched junction bases: 8. Germline-derived CDR1 and CDR2 are SGHVS and FQNEAQ. The CDR3 region has the DNA TGTGCCAGCAGCACGACTCTAGCGGGAAGCACCGGGGAGCTGTTTTTT. This codes for CASSTTLAGSTGELFF.

This clonotype was seen repeatedly, ten times or more. The gene calls are TRBV25-1 and TRBJ1-6; weak D call: TRBD1 (6 bases). This CDR3 contains 14 residues. Germline assignment: CDR1 MGHDK and CDR2 SYGVNS. V was cut by 3 bases and J by 8 bases, with 11 bases left in between. CDR3 sequence (DNA): TGTGCCAGCAGTGACACAGGGTCTGATTCACCCCTCCACTTT. Translated, it gives CASSDTGSDSPLHF.

This clonotype was observed at least ten times. This rearrangement joins TRBV12-3 or TRBV12-4 to TRBJ2-3; D is unclear. The CDR3 contains 14 residues. V was cut by 3 bases and J by 2 bases, with 9 bases left in between. CDR3 loop: CASSFVALTDTQYF. The CDR3 bases are TGTGCCAGCAGTTTTGTCGCCCTCACAGATACGCAGTATTTT.